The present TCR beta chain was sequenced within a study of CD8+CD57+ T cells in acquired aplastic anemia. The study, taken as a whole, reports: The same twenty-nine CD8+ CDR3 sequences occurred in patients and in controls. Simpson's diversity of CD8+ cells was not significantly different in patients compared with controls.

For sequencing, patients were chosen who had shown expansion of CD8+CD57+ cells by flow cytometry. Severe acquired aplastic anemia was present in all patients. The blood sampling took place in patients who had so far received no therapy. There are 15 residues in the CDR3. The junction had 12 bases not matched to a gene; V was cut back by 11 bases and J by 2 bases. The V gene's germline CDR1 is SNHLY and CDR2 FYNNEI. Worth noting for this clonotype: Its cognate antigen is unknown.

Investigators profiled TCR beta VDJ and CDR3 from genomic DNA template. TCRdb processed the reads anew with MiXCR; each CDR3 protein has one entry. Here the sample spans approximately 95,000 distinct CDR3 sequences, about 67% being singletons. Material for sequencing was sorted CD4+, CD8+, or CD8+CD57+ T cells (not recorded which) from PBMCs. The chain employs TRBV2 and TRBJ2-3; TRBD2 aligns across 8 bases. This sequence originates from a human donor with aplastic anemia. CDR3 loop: CAVTRRGDDTDTQYF. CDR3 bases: TGTGCCGTCACACGGCGGGGGGATGACACAGATACGCAGTATTTT.